This paragraph reports one T cell receptor (beta chain). Its antigen specificity is not known. Base qualities are not provided; no much larger clone lies one nucleotide away. Additional DNA sequences in this sample encode the identical CDR3. At one collaborating source in Seattle, patients were enrolled during active infection and were followed longitudinally through the course of disease. Whole blood was collected in K2EDTA tubes by collaborating institutions according to the institutions' own protocols. For TCRbeta analysis, collaborator samples were shipped as frozen whole blood, as isolated PBMCs, or as DNA extracted from either sample type. This sample was taken from a study of blood T cell repertoires in COVID-19 (dated by TCRdb to about 2020). About the full investigation: Collaborator samples came from the United States, Italy and Spain and covered acute and convalescent phases of COVID-19. The prospective study material was composed of cDNA or gDNA derived from T cells, B-cell-depleted T cells, or PBMCs. Deeply sampled blood TCRbeta repertoires from subjects exposed to, actively infected with, or recovered from COVID-19 were included in the dataset. The repertoires were made available in a free public database intended to serve as a resource for research on the immune response to SARS-CoV-2. Samples came from the ongoing ImmuneRACE study (first 160 participants) plus 1,254 subjects from 6 global collaborators. Sample metadata almost always included a de-identified subject ID, COVID-19 status, age in years and sex. HLA class I and class II types, where available, came from metadata supplied by the sample provider rather than from assay-based typing. Broad study findings and their caveats: The quantity of clinical and demographic metadata differed by source and by participant and was supplied without curation.

TCRbeta CDR3 regions were amplified from genomic DNA using the immunoSEQ Assay, a bias-controlled multiplex PCR. Turning to the authors' computational methods: Nucleated cell counts per sample were estimated from amplification of reference gene primers within the assay. Sequence reads were collapsed and filtered to measure the absolute abundance of every unique TCRbeta CDR3 rearrangement. For each sample, productive Simpson clonality was calculated by taking the square root of Simpson's diversity index across productive rearrangements. Here the immuneACCESS table is served through TCRdb, limited to in-frame sequences with V and J called. Missing clones are a known gap in these copies; in checked studies unresolved V genes cover under half, and the rest lacks a known reason. The V and J calls and clone size were taken over from that table, and D and trimming were inferred from the DNA. This sample holds a few hundred thousand clones; under 85% were observed only once. About 1.3% of the sample lies in the top ten.

This TCR came from a woman aged 25 to 39 with COVID-19, enrolled during active disease. Sequencing was done on a sample of peripheral blood.

The DNA sequence reads TGTGCCAGCAGCGTAGGACAGGGTGGCGAGCAGTACTTC. Its protein is CASSVGQGGEQYF. The chain was built from TRBV9 and TRBJ2-7; 7 of the junction bases match TRBD1. The CDR3 has 13 amino acids, counting the end cysteine and phenylalanine. CDR3 DNA only is kept here, 39 bases in frame from base 1. CDR1 is given as SGDLS and CDR2 as YYNGEE, both from the germline V gene. V is pruned by 0 bases and J by 6 bases, leaving 3 bases of the junction without a gene match.